The source of this TCR beta chain is a study of low-dose radiotherapy and immunotherapy resistance in tumors. Time point noted: before trial treatment. Nivolumab, ipilimumab, aspirin, low-dose cyclophosphamide and low-dose radiotherapy were all administered to the donors. This clonotype was counted only a few times. The DNA is omitted, as the CDR3 cannot be located on it reliably, and the CDR3 follows TCRdb's listing. The CDR3 spans 18 amino acids, including both terminal residues. Primers used for first-strand cDNA, a TRAV- and TRBV-specific set, covered both alpha and beta chains. TCRs were put through about 20 PCR cycles of amplification with Phusion. A constant-region primer and the V-primer adapter served as the primer pair. MiXCR, run by TCRdb on the reads, gives a single entry per CDR3 protein. The sample lists over 55,000 distinct CDR3 sequences; 30% to 40% were seen once.

The input for sequencing was PBMCs, taken before treatment. The chain recombines TRBV21-1 with TRBJ2-2. TRBV21-1 is listed as a pseudogene. The source is a female donor with ovarian cancer. This chain's CDR3 is CASSKLIRVRVHRGAVFF.